Listed below are T cell receptor beta chains from one sample, sequenced in a study of identical twins. TCRdb recomputed calls from the 5' RACE reads with MiXCR, one row per CDR3 protein. The sample lists nearly 250,000 distinct CDR3 sequences; roughly 7% were seen once. These data were likewise used in another study, on yellow fever vaccine responses in identical twins.

The sample was memory (CD45RO+) T cells sorted from blood. Source of these receptors: a woman aged 18-29 years in good health. Each CDR3 is given without its conserved first and last residue. Part of the rows lack a size; the others show once, few, many or a class for expanded clones.

CDR3 protein	clone size	V gene	J gene
ATGTGGGTDTQY	many	TRBV24-1	TRBJ2-3
ASTSRVVEQF	few	TRBV19	TRBJ2-1
ASSQLAPTVQETQY	few	TRBV16	TRBJ2-5
SARDGSVNTGELF	.	TRBV20-1	TRBJ2-2
ASSEGDRVSEAF	.	TRBV25-1	TRBJ1-1
ASSQKVTDTQY	.	TRBV11-2	TRBJ2-3
ASSIGGQVANYGYT	.	TRBV7-8	TRBJ1-2
ASSLAGTSGGATSGELF	.	TRBV5-1	TRBJ2-2
ASSPTGTGGKVKNIQY	many	TRBV28	TRBJ2-4
ASSSLGGPSYEQY	.	TRBV7-9	TRBJ2-7
ASSLVRGSSYNEQF	.	TRBV11-2	TRBJ2-1
ASSPAVSGGSYNEQF	.	TRBV5-1	TRBJ2-1
ASSLSRVNYGYT	few	TRBV7-8	TRBJ1-2
ASSSGQGGSEAF	.	TRBV5-1	TRBJ1-1
ASSLDRRISYNEQF	many	TRBV5-1	TRBJ2-1
ASSLNPGWGYT	.	TRBV7-6	TRBJ1-2
ASRLAGEGAF	few	TRBV7-8	TRBJ1-1
ASSQGRDSQ	.	TRBV3-1	TRBJ2-1
SAKGLINTGELF	many	TRBV20-1	TRBJ2-2
ATSRDLSGGEQF	few	TRBV15	TRBJ2-1
ASSPKGVSTDTQY	few	TRBV18	TRBJ2-3
SVEMLTSGVSSYNEQF	few	TRBV29-1	TRBJ2-1
ASSQIAGVDNEQF	many	TRBV12-3/TRBV12-4	TRBJ2-1
ASKGLWSATDTQY	many	TRBV5-6	TRBJ2-3
SATWAGTDTQY	few	TRBV20-1	TRBJ2-3
ASSWRPNTEAF	.	TRBV6-5	TRBJ1-1
ASSPGDLTKNIQY	few	TRBV6-1	TRBJ2-4
ASSLTPWGETQY	.	TRBV27	TRBJ2-5
ASSNRDSRNEQF	.	TRBV6-5	TRBJ2-1
ASSGLVTKEQF	many	TRBV12-3/TRBV12-4	TRBJ2-1
ASNQDGSYNEQF	.	TRBV2	TRBJ2-1
ASSQYGQGGRAF	few	TRBV4-1	TRBJ1-1
ASSSGRLQETQY	.	TRBV5-1	TRBJ2-5
ASSPGLAGEQY	many	TRBV12-3/TRBV12-4	TRBJ2-7
ASSQTGTQY	few	TRBV7-9	TRBJ2-5
ASSLDPVSYGYT	.	TRBV11-2	TRBJ1-2
IGTGITDTQY	few	TRBV9	TRBJ2-3
ASSIERGLHNEQF	.	TRBV19	TRBJ2-1
ASSLALGGREKLF	.	TRBV5-1	TRBJ1-4
ASSKRWGRDKSSYEQY	few	TRBV21-1	TRBJ2-7
ASTPDTRTDTQY	.	TRBV12-3/TRBV12-4	TRBJ2-3
ASSHSEGIDTQY	large	TRBV4-1	TRBJ2-3